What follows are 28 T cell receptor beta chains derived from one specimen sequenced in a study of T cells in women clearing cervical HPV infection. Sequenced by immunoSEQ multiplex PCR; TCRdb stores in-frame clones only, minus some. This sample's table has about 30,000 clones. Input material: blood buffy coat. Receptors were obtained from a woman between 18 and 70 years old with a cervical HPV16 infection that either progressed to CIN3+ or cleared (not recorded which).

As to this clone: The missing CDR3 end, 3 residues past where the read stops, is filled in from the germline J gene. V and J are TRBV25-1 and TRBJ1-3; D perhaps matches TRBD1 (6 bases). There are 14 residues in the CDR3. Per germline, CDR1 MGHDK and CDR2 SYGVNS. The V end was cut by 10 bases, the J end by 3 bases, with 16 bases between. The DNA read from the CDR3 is TGTGCCAACAAGGAGACAGGTTTTGGAAACACC. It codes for CANKETGFGNT. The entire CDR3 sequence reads CANKETGFGNTIYF.

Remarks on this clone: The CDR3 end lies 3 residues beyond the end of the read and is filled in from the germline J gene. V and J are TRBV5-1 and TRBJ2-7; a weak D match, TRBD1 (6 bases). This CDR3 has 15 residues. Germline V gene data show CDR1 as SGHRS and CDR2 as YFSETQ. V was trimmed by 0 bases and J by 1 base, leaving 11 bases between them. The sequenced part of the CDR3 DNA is TGCGCCAGCAGCTTGGGGACAGCTCCGTCCTACGAG. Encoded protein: CASSLGTAPSYE. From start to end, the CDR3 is CASSLGTAPSYEQYF.

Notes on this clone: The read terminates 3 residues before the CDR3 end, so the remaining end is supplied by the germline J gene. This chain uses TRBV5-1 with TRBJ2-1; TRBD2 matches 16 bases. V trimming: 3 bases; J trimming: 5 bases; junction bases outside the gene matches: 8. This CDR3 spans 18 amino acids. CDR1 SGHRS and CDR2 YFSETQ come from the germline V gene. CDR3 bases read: TGCGCCAGCAGCTCCGGGACTAGCGGGAGGGCGGGGGACAATGAG. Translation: CASSSGTSGRAGDNE. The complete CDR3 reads CASSSGTSGRAGDNEQFF.

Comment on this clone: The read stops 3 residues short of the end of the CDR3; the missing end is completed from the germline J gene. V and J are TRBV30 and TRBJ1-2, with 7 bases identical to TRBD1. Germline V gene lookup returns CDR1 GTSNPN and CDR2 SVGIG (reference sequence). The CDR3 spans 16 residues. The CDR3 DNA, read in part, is TGTGCCTGGAGTGTATATGGGCAGGGGGAACCCTACGAC. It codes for CAWSVYGQGEPYD. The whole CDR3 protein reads CAWSVYGQGEPYDYTF.

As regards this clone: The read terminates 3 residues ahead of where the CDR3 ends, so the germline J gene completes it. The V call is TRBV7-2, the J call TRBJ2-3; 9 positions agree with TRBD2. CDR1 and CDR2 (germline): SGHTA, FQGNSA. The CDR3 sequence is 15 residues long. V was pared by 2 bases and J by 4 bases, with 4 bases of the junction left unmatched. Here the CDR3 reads CASSLWLAGSDTQYF. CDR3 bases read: TGTGCCAGCAGCTTATGGCTAGCGGGATCAGATACG.

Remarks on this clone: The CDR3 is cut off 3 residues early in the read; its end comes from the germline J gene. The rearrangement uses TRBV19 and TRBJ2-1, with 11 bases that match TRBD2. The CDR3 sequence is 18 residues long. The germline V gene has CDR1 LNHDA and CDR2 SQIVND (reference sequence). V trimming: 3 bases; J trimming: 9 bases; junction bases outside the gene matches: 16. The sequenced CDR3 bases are TGTGCCAGTAGTATTGTGTTCCCCAGACTAGCGGGAAGCGGTGAG. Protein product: CASSIVFPRLAGSGE. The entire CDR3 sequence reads CASSIVFPRLAGSGEQFF.

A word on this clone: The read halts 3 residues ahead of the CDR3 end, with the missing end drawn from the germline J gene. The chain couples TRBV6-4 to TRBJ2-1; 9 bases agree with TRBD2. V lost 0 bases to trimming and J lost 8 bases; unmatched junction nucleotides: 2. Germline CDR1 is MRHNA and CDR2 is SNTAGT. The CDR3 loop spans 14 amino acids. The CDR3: CASSDSASGDEQFF. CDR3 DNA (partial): TGTGCCAGCAGTGACTCGGCTAGCGGGGATGAG.

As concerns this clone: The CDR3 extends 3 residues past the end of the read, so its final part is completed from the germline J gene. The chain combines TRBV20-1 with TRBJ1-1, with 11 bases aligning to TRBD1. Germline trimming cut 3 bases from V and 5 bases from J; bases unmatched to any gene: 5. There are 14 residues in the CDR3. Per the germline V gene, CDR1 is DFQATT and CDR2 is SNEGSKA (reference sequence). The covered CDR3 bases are TGCAGTGCTAGCGGGACAGGGGGTTGGACTGAA. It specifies CSASGTGGWTE. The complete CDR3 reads CSASGTGGWTEAFF.

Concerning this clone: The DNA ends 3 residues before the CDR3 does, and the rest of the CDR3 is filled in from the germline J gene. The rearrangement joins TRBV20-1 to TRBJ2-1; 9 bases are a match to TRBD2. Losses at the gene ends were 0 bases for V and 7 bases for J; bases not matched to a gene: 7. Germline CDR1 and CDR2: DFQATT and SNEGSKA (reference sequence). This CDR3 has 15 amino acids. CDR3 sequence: CSAREGSGSINEQFF. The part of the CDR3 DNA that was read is TGCAGTGCTAGAGAAGGTAGCGGGAGTATTAATGAG.

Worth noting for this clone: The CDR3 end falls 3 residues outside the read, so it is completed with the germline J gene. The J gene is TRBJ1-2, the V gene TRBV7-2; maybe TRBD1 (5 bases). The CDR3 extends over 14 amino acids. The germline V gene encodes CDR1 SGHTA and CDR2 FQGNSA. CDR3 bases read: TGTGCCAGCAGCTTGTGGAGCGGGAGGGACGAC. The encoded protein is CASSLWSGRDD. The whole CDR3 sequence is CASSLWSGRDDYTF.

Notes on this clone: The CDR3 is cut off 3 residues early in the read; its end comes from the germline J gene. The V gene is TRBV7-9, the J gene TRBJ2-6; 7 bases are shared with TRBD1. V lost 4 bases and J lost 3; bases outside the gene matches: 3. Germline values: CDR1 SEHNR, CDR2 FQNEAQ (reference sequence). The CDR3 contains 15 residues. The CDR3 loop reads CASSSRQGGANVLTF. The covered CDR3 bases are TGTGCCAGCAGCTCCCGACAGGGTGGGGCCAACGTC.

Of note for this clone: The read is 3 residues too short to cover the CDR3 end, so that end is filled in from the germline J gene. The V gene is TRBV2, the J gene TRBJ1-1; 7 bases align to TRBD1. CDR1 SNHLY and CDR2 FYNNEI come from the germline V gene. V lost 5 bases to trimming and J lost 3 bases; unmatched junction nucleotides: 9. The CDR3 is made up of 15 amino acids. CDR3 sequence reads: CASSQEGARYTEAFF. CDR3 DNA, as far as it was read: TGTGCCAGCAGTCAAGAGGGGGCGAGATACACTGAA.

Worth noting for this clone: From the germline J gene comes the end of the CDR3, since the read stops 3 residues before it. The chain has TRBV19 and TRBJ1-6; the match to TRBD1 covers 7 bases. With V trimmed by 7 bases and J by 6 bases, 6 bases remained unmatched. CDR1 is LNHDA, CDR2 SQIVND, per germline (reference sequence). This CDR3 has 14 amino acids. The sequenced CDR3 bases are TGTGCCAGTACCAAGGGGGCAGCTAATTCACCC. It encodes CASTKGAANSP. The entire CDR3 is CASTKGAANSPLHF.

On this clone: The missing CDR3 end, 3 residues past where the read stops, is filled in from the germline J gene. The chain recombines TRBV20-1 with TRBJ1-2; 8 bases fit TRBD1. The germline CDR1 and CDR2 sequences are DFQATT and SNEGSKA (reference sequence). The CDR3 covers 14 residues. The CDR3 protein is CSATSDRAGETYTF. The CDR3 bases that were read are TGCAGTGCTACCTCGGACAGGGCAGGGGAGACC.

Here the CDR3 reads CASSHMSRATGELFF. The sequenced part of the CDR3 DNA is TGTGCCAGCTCCCACATGAGCAGGGCCACCGGGGAG. This sequence joins TRBV19 and TRBJ2-2, with D maybe TRBD1 (5 bases). With the read ending 3 residues before the CDR3 end, the germline J gene is used to fill in that end. Germline assignment: CDR1 LNHDA and CDR2 SQIVND (reference sequence). There are 15 residues in the CDR3. Trimming removed 9 bases from V and 4 bases from J, with 18 bases in between.

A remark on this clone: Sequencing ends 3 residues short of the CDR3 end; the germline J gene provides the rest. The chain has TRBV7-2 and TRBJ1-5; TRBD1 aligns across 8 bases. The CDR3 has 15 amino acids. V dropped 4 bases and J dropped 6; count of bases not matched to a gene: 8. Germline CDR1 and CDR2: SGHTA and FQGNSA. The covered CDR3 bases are TGTGCCAGCAGCTCTAGCTCAGGGGGCGTTCAGCCC. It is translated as CASSSSSGGVQP. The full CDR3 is CASSSSSGGVQPQHF.

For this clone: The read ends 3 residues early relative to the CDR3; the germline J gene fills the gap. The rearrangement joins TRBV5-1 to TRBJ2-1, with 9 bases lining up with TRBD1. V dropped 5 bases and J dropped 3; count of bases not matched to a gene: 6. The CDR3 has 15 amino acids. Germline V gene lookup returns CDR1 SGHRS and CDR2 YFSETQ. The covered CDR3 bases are TGCGCCAGCAGACTACGGGGACAGGGCTACAATGAG. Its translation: CASRLRGQGYNE. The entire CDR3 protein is CASRLRGQGYNEQFF. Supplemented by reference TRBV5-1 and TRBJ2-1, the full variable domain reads KAGVTQTPRYLIKTRGQQVTLSCSPISGHRSVSWYQQTPGQGLQFLFEYFSETQRNKGNFPGRFSGRQFSNSRSEMNVSTLELGDSALYLCASRLRGQGYNEQFFGPGTRLTVL.

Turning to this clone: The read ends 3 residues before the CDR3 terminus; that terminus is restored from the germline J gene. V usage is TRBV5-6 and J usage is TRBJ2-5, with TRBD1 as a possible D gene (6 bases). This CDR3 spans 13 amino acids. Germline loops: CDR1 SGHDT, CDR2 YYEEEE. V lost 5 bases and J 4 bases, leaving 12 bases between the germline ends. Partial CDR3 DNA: TGTGCCAGCAGGGAAGGGGGTGGAGAGACC. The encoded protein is CASREGGGET. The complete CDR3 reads CASREGGGETQYF.

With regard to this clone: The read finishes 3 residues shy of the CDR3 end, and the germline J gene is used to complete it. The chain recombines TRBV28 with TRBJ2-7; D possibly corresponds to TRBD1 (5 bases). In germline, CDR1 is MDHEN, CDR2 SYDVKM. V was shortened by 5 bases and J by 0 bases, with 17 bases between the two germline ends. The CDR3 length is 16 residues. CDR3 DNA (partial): TGTGCCAGCAGTCACTTTCAGGGCTCGAGCTCCTACGAG. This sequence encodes CASSHFQGSSSYE. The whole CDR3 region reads CASSHFQGSSSYEQYF. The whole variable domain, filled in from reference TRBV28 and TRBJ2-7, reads DVKVTQSSRYLVKRTGEKVFLECVQDMDHENMFWYRQDPGLGLRLIYFSYDVKMKEKGDIPEGYSVSREKKERFSLILESASTNQTSMYLCASSHFQGSSSYEQYFGPGTRLTVT.

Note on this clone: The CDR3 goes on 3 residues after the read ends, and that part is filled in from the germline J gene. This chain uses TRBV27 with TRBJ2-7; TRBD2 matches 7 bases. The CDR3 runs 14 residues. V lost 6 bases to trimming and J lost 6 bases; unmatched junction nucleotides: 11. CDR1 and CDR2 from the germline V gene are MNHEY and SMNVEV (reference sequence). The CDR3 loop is CASRSWAAGLEQYF. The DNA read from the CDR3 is TGTGCCAGCAGATCATGGGCAGCGGGACTCGAG.

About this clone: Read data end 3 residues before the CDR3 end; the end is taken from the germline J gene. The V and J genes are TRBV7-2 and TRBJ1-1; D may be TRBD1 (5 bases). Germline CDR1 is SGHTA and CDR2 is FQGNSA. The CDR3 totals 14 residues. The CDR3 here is CASSLIVGGYEAFF. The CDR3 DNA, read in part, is TGTGCCAGCAGCTTAATTGTGGGGGGGTATGAG. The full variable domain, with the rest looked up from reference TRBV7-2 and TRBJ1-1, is GAGVSQSPSNKVTEKGKDVELRCDPISGHTALYWYRQSLGQGLEFLIYFQGNSAPDKSGLPSDRFSAERTGGSVSTLTIQRTQQEDSAVYLCASSLIVGGYEAFFGQGTRLTVV.

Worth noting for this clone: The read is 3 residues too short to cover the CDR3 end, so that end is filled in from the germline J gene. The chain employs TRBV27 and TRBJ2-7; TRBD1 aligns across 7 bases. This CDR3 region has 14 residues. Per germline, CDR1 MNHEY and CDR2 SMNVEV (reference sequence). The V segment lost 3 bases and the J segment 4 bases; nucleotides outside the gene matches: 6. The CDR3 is CASSFGTANYEQYF. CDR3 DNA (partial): TGTGCCAGCAGTTTCGGGACAGCAAATTACGAG.

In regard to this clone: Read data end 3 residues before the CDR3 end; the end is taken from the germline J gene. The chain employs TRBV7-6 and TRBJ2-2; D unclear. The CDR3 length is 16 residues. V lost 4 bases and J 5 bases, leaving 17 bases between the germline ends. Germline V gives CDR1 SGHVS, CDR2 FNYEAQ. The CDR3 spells CASSSEPGGWTGELFF. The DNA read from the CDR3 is TGTGCCAGCAGCTCGGAACCGGGTGGTTGGACCGGGGAG.

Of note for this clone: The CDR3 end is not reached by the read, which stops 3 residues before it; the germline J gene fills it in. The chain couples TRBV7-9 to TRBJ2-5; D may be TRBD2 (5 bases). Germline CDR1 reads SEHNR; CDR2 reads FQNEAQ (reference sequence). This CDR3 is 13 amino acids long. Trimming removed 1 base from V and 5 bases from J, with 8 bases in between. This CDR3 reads CASSLGLAETQYF. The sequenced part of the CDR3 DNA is TGTGCCAGCAGCTTAGGGTTAGCGGAGACC.

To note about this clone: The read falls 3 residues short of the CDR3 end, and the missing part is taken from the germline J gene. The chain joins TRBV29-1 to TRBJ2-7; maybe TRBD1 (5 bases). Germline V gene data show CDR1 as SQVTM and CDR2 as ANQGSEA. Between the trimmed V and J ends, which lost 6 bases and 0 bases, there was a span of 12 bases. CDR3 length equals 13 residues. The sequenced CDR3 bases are TGCAGCGTCGCAGGGATAGCCTCCTACGAG. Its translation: CSVAGIASYE. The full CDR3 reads CSVAGIASYEQYF.

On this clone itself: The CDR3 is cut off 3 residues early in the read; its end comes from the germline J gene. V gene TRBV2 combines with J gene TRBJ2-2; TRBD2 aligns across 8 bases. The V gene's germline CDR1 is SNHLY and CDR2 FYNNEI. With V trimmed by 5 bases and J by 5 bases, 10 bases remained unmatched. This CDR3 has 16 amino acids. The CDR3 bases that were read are TGTGCCAGCAGTCGCTTAACTAGCGGAACTACCGGGGAG. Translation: CASSRLTSGTTGE. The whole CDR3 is CASSRLTSGTTGELFF.

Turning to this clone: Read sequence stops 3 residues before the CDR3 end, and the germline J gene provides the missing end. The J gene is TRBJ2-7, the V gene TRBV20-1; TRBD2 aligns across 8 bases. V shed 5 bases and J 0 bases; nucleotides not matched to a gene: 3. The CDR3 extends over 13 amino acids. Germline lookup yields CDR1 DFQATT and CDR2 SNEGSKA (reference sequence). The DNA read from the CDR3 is TGCAGTGCTCGGGGGACTAGCTCCTACGAG. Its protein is CSARGTSSYE. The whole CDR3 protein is CSARGTSSYEQYF.

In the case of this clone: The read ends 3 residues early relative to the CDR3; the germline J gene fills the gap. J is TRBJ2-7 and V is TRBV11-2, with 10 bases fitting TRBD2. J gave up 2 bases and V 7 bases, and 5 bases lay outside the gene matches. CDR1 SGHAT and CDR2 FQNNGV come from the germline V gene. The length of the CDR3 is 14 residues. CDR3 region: CASKTGLATYEQYF. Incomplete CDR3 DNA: TGTGCCAGCAAGACGGGACTAGCGACCTACGAG.